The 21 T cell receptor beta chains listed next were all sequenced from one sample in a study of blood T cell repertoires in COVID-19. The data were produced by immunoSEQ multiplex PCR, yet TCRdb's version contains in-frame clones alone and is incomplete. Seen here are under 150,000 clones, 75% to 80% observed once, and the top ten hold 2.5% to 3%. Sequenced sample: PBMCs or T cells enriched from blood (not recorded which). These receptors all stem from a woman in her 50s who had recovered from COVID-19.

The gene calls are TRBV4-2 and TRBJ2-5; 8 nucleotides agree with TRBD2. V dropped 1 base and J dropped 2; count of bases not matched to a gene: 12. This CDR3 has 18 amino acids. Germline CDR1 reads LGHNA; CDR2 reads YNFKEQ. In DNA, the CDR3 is TGTGCCAGCAGCCAAGGAACCCGAGGTAGCGGGGCTCAAGAGACCCAGTACTTC. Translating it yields CASSQGTRGSGAQETQYF.

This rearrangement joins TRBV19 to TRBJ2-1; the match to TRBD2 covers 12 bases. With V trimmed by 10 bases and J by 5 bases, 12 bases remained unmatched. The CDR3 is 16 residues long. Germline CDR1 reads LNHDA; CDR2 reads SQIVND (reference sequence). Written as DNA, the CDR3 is TGTGCCACCGGACTAGCGGGGCAGATCTGGGACAATGAGCAGTTCTTC. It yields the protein CATGLAGQIWDNEQFF. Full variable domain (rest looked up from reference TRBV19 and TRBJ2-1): DGGITQSPKYLFRKEGQNVTLSCEQNLNHDAMYWYRQDPGQGLRLIYYSQIVNDFQKGDIAEGYSVSREKKESFPLTVTSAQKNPTAFYLCATGLAGQIWDNEQFFGPGTRLTVL.

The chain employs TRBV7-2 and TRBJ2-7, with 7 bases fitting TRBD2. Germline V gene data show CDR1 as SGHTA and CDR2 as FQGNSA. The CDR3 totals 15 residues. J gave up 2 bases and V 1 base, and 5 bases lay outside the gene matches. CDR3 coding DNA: TGTGCCAGCAGCTTAGTATGGGGGGGGGCCTACGAGCAGTACTTC. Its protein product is CASSLVWGGAYEQYF.

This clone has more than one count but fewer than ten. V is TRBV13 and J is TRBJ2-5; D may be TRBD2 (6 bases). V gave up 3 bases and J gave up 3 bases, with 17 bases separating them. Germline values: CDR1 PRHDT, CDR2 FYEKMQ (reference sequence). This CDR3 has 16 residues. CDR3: CASSFISGEVKETQYF. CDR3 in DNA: TGTGCCAGCAGCTTTATTAGCGGAGAGGTGAAAGAGACCCAGTACTTC.

The CDR3 DNA follows: TGTGCCAGCAGCCTCCAGGGGACAGGGGCCCTCTATGGCTACACCTTC. It specifies CASSLQGTGALYGYTF. The genes are TRBV9 and TRBJ1-2; the match to TRBD1 covers 10 bases. This CDR3 has 16 amino acids. Germline CDR1 reads SGDLS; CDR2 reads YYNGEE. With 4 bases clipped from V and 4 bases from J, the junction kept 10 bases outside the gene matches. The complete variable domain, with remaining parts taken from reference TRBV9 and TRBJ1-2, reads DSGVTQTPKHLITATGQRVTLRCSPRSGDLSVYWYQQSLDQGLQFLIQYYNGEERAKGNILERFSAQQFPDLHSELNLSSLELGDSALYFCASSLQGTGALYGYTFGSGTRLTVV.

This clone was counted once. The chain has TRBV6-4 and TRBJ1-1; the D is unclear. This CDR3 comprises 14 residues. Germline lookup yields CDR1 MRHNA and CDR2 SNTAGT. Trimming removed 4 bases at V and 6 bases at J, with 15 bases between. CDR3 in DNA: TGTGCCAGCAGTGTGCGGGAAGGGTTGCCTGAAGCTTTCTTT. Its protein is CASSVREGLPEAFF.

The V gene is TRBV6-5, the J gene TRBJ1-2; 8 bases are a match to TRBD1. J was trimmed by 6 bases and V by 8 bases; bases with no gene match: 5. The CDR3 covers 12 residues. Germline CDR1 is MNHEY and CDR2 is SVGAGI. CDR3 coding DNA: TGTGCCAGCTTTTCAGGGGGCAATGGCTACACCTTC. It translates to CASFSGGNGYTF.

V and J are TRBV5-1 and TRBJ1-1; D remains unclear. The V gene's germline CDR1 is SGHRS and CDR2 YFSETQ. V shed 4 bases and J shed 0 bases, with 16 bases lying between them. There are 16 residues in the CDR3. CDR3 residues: CASSPGGYSLNTEAFF. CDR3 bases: TGCGCCAGCAGCCCCGGAGGTTACAGTCTGAACACTGAAGCTTTCTTT.

DNA of the CDR3: TGTGCCAGTAGTATACTAGCGGCTTACACAGATACGCAGTATTTT. This gives the protein CASSILAAYTDTQYF. The V and J genes are TRBV19 and TRBJ2-3; 7 bases are a match to TRBD2. Trimming at V came to 2 bases and at J to 2 bases, leaving 4 bases not matched to a gene. CDR3 length equals 15 residues. The germline CDR1 and CDR2 sequences are LNHDA and SQIVND (reference sequence).

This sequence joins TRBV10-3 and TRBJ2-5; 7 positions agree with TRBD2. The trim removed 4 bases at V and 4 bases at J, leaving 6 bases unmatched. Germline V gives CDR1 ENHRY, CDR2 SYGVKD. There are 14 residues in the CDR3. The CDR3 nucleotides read TGTGCCATCAGTGGGGGAGGGCCACTAGAGACCCAGTACTTC. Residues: CAISGGGPLETQYF.

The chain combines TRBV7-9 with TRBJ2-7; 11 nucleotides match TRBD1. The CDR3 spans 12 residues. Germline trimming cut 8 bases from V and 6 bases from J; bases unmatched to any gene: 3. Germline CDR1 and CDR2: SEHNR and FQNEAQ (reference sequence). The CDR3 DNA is TGTGCCAGCCAGGGACAGGGGGGCGAGCAGTACTTC. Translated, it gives CASQGQGGEQYF.

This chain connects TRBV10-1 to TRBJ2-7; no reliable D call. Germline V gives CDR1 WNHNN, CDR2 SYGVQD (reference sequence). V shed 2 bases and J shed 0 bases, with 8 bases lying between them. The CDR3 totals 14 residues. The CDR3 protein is CASSENPNSYEQYF. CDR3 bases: TGCGCCAGCAGTGAGAATCCCAACTCCTACGAGCAGTACTTC.

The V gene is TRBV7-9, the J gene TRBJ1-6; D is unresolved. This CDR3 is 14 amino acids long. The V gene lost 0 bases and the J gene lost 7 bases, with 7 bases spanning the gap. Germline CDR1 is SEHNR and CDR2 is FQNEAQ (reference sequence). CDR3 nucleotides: TGTGCCAGCAGCTTAGCAGGAGGCAATTCACCCCTCCACTTT. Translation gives CASSLAGGNSPLHF.

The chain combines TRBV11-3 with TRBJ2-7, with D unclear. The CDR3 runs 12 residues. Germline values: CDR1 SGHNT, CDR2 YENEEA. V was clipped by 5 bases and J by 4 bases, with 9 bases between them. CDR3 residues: CASSPDGYEQYF. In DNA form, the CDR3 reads TGTGCCAGCAGCCCAGATGGTTACGAGCAGTACTTC.

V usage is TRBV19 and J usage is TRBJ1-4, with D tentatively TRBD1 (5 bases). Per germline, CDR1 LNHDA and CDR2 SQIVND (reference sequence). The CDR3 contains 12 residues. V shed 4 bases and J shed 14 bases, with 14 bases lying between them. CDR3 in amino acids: CASSTGTATLFF. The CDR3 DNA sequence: TGTGCCAGTAGTACCGGGACTGCGACTCTGTTTTTT.

The CDR3 region has the DNA TGTGCCAGCAGCTTGGTACAGCATAGCACAGATACGCAGTATTTT. Translating gives CASSLVQHSTDTQYF. The rearrangement links TRBV5-4 to TRBJ2-3; D gene ambiguous. The CDR3 is 15 residues long. Per the germline V gene, CDR1 is SGHNT and CDR2 is YYREEE (reference sequence). Trimming removed 0 bases from V and 0 bases from J, with 8 bases in between.

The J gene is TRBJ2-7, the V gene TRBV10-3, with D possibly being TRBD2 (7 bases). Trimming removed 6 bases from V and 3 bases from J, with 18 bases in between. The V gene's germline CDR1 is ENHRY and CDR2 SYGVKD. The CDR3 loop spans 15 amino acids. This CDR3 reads CAISPTVGGDYEQYF. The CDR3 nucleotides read TGTGCCATCAGCCCCACAGTAGGGGGGGACTACGAGCAGTACTTC.

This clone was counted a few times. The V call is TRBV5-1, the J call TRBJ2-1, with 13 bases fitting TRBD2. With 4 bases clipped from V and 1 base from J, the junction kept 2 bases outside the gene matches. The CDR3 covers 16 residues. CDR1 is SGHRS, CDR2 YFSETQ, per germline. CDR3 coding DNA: TGCGCCAGCAGCGAACTAGCGGGGGGGTCCTACAATGAGCAGTTCTTC. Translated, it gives CASSELAGGSYNEQFF.

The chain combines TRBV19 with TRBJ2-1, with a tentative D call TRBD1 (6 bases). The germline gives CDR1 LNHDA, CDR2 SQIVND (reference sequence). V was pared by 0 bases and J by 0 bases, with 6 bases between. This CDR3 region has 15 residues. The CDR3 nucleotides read TGTGCCAGTAGTATAGAGGACAGCTCCTACAATGAGCAGTTCTTC. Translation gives CASSIEDSSYNEQFF.

Written as DNA, the CDR3 is TGCGCCAGCAGCTTGGTGGGACAGGGAGATGGCTACACCTTC. Translated, it gives CASSLVGQGDGYTF. This chain uses TRBV5-1 with TRBJ1-2; 9 bases map to TRBD1. There are 14 residues in the CDR3. Per the germline V gene, CDR1 is SGHRS and CDR2 is YFSETQ. J was trimmed by 6 bases and V by 0 bases; bases with no gene match: 3. The full variable domain, its missing parts supplied by reference TRBV5-1 and TRBJ1-2, is KAGVTQTPRYLIKTRGQQVTLSCSPISGHRSVSWYQQTPGQGLQFLFEYFSETQRNKGNFPGRFSGRQFSNSRSEMNVSTLELGDSALYLCASSLVGQGDGYTFGSGTRLTVV.

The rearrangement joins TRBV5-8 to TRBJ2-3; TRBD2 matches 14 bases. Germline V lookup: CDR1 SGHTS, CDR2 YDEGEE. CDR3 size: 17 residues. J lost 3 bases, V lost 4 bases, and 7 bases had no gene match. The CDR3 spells CASSTGTSGSLTDTQYF. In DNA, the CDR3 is TGTGCCAGCAGCACCGGGACTAGCGGGAGTCTGACAGATACGCAGTATTTT.